This T cell receptor beta chain is from a study of T-cell memory formation after mild COVID-19. Study summary: For the most part, TCR clusters were specific to one donor. The study, taken as a whole, reports: A subset of responding clones appeared in pre-infection memory, suggesting cross-reactive memory joined. Second-wave clones reaching peak frequency on day 37 lacked confirmed SARS-CoV-2 specificity.

Trimming stripped 5 bases from V and 4 bases from J, with 10 bases between. Germline CDR1 reads SGHVS; CDR2 reads FNYEAQ. The CDR3 is 13 residues long. With respect to this clonotype: What it binds is not known.

Researchers used 5'RACE with constant-segment primers to make TCR alpha and TCR beta cDNA libraries that carry sample barcodes and UMIs. TCRdb reprocessed the 5' RACE reads via MiXCR and lists one record per CDR3 protein. The repertoire includes 350,000 to 450,000 distinct CDR3 sequences, 25% to 30% of them detected once, and roughly 14% sits in the top ten. The rearrangement uses TRBV7-6 and TRBJ2-3; the D is unclear. Source material: PBMCs or a T cell subset sorted from them (not recorded which). The origin of this receptor is an adult woman who had mild COVID-19 (a few samples of this study predate the infection). Cell type and time point are not known. As DNA, the CDR3 is TGTGCCAGCAGCCCCGGTTGGGCAGATACGCAGTATTTT. Its translation: CASSPGWADTQYF.